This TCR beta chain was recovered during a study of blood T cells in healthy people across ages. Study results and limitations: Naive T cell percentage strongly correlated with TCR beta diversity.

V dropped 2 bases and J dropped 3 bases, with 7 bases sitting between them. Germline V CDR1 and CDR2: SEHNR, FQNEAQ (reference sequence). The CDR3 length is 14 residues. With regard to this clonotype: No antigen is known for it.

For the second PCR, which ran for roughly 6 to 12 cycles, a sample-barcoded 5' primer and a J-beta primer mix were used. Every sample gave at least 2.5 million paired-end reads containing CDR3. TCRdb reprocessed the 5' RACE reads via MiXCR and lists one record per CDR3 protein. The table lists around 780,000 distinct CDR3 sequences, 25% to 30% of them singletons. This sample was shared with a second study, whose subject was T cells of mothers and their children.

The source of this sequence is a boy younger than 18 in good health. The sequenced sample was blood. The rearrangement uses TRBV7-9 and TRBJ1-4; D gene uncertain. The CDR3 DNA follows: TGTGCCAGCAGCTTAAGGTCGGCTAATGAAAAACTGTTTTTT. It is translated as CASSLRSANEKLFF.